The clone carrying this T cell receptor beta chain was seen ten or more times. This sample stems from a study of regulatory T cells in long-lasting Graves disease. Noted time point: newly diagnosed GD, antithyroid drugs for less than 3 months. PBMCs were the source of the RNA used for TCR sequencing. Graves' disease diagnoses followed American Thyroid Association guidelines. Staff drew around 10 milliliters of peripheral blood into EDTA tubes. CDR3 size: 16 residues. V was pared by 5 bases and J by 6 bases, with 12 bases of the junction left unmatched. CDR1 and CDR2 from the germline V gene are LNHDA and SQIVND (reference sequence). Sequencing libraries for TCR beta were prepared with iRepertoire HTBI primers and Arm-PCR of CDR3 regions. In TCRdb, the multiplex PCR reads were re-called with MiXCR into one record per CDR3 protein. The sample consists of a few hundred thousand distinct CDR3 sequences, approximately 20% of them appearing once.

This TCR was sampled from a female donor with Graves disease. Sequencing used peripheral blood mononuclear cells (PBMCs), obtained at new diagnosis, from a patient treated with antithyroid drugs. The chain combines TRBV19 with TRBJ1-1, with 10 positions matching TRBD1. The chain's CDR3 is CASSSDRGQGSPEAFF. CDR3 nucleotides: TGTGCCAGTAGTTCCGACAGGGGGCAAGGTAGCCCTGAAGCTTTCTTT.